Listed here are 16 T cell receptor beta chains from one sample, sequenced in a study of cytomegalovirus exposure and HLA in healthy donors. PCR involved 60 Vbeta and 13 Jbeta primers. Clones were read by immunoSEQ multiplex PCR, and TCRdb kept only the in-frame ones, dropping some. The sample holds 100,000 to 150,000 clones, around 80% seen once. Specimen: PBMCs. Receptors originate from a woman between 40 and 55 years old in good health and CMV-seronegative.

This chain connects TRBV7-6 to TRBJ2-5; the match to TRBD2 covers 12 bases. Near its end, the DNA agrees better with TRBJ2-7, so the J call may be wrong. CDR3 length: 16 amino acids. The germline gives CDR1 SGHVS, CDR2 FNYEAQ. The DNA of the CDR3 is TGTGCCAGCAGCCCAGGACTAGCGGGGAGCTCCTACGAGCAGTACTTC. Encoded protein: CASSPGLAGSSYEQYF.

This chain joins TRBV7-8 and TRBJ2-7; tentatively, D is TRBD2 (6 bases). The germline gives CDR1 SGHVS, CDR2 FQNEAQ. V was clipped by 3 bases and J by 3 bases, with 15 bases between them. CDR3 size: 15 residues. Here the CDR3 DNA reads TGTGCCAGCAGCTTCGGGGGTGAGGTTTTCTACGAGCAGTACTTC. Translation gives CASSFGGEVFYEQYF.

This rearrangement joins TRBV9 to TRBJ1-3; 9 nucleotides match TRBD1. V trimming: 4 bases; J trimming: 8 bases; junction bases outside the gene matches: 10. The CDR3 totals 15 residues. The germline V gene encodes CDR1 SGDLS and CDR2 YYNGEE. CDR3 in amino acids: CASSSTGTGIHTIYF. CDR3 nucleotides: TGTGCCAGCAGCTCGACCGGGACAGGGATACACACCATATATTTT.

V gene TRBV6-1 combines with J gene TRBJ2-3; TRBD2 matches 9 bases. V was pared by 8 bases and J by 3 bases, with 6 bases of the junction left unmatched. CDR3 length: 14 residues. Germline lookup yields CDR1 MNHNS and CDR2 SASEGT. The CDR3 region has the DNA TGTGCCAGCGGGGGCGGGGGGGCAACAGATACGCAGTATTTT. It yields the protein CASGGGGATDTQYF.

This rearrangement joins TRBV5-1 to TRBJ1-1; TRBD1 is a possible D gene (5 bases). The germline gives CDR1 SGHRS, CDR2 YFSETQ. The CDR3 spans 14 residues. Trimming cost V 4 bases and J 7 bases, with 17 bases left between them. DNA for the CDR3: TGCGCCAGCAGCGGGGGGGGTTTGACCAGTGAAGCTTTCTTT. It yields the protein CASSGGGLTSEAFF. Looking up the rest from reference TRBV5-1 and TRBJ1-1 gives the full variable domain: KAGVTQTPRYLIKTRGQQVTLSCSPISGHRSVSWYQQTPGQGLQFLFEYFSETQRNKGNFPGRFSGRQFSNSRSEMNVSTLELGDSALYLCASSGGGLTSEAFFGQGTRLTVV.

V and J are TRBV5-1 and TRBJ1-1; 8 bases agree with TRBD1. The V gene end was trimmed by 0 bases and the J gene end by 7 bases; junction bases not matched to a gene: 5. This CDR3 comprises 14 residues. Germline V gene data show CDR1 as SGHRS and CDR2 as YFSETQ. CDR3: CASSLEGQDSEAFF. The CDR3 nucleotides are TGCGCCAGCAGCTTGGAGGGACAGGATAGTGAAGCTTTCTTT.

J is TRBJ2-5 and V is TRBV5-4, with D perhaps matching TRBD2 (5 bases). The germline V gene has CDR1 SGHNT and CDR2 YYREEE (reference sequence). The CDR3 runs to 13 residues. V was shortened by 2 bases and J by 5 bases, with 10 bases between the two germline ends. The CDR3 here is CASSLAARETQYF. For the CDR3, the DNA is TGTGCCAGCAGCTTAGCGGCTCGTGAGACCCAGTACTTC.

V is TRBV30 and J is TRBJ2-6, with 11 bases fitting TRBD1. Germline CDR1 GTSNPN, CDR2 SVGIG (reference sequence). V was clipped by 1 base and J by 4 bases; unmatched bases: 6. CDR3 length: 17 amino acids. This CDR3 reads CAWSGEDRGPGANVLTF. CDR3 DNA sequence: TGTGCCTGGAGTGGCGAGGACAGGGGGCCAGGGGCCAACGTCCTGACTTTC.

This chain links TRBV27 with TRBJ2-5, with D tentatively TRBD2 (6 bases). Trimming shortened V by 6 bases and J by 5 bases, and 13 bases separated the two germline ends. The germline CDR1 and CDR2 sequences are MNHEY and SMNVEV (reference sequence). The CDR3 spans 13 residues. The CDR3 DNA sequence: TGTGCCAGCAGCTTCCCGGGAGCGGAGACCCAGTACTTC. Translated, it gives CASSFPGAETQYF.

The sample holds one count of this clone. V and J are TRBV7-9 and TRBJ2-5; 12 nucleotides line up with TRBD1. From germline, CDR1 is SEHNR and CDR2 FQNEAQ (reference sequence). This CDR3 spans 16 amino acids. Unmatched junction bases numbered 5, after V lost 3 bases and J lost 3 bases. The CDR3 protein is CASSFYGTGGEETQYF. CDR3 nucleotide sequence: TGTGCCAGCAGCTTCTACGGGACAGGGGGCGAAGAGACCCAGTACTTC.

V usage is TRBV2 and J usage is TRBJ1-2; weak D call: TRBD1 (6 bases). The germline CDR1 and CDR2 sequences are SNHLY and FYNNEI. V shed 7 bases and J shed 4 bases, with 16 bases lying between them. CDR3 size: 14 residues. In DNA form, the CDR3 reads TGTGCCAGCAATCAGTGGGGGGGGGCCTATGGCTACACCTTC. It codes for CASNQWGGAYGYTF. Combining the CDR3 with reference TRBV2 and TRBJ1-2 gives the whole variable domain EPEVTQTPSHQVTQMGQEVILRCVPISNHLYFYWYRQILGQKVEFLVSFYNNEISEKSEIFDDQFSVERPDGSNFTLKIRSTKLEDSAMYFCASNQWGGAYGYTFGSGTRLTVV.

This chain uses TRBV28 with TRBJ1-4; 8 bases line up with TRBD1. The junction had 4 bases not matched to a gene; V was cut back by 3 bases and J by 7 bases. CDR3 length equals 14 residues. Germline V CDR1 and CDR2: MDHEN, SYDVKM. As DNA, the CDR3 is TGTGCCAGCAGTTTTGGACAGGGCACTGAAAAACTGTTTTTT. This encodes CASSFGQGTEKLFF.

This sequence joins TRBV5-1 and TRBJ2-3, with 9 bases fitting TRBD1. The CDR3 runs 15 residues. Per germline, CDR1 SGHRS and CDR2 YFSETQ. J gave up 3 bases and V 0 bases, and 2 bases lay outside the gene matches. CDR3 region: CASSLVGQGTDTQYF. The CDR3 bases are TGCGCCAGCAGCTTGGTAGGACAGGGGACAGATACGCAGTATTTT.

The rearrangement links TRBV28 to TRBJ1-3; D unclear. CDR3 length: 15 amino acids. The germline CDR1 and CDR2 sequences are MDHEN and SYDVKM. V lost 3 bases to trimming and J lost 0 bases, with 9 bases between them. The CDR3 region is CASSFGLGSGNTIYF. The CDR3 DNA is TGTGCCAGCAGTTTTGGGCTGGGCTCTGGAAACACCATATATTTT. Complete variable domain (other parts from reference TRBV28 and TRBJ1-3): DVKVTQSSRYLVKRTGEKVFLECVQDMDHENMFWYRQDPGLGLRLIYFSYDVKMKEKGDIPEGYSVSREKKERFSLILESASTNQTSMYLCASSFGLGSGNTIYFGEGSWLTVV.

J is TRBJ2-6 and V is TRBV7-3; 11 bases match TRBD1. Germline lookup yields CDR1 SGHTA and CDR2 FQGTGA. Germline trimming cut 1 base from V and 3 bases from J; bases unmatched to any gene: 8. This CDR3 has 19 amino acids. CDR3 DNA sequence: TGTGCCAGCAGCTTAAATGCCGGACAGGGGGCCGGTGGGGCCAACGTCCTGACTTTC. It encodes CASSLNAGQGAGGANVLTF.

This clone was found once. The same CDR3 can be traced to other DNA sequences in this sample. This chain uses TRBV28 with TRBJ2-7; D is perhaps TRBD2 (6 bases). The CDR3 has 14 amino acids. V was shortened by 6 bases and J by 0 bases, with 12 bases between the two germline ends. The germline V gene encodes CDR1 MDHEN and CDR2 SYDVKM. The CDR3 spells CASSFGGNSYEQYF. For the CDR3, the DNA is TGTGCCAGCAGCTTCGGCGGGAACTCCTACGAGCAGTACTTC.